This TCR beta chain is drawn from a study of technical replicates of blood from a few donors. Using immunoSEQ multiplex PCR, the repertoire was profiled, and TCRdb retains in-frame clones only, with some absent. The table includes approximately 95,000 clones, approximately 95% detected once. The CDR3 sequence is 15 residues long. The germline CDR1 and CDR2 sequences are SNHLY and FYNNEI. Material for sequencing was T cells isolated from PBMCs. V gene TRBV2 combines with J gene TRBJ1-5; perhaps TRBD1 as D (5 bases). The origin of this receptor is a human donor in good health. The CDR3 nucleotides read TGTTACCAGGGCAGTTTCTTCCATAGCAATCAGCCCCAGCATTTT. It codes for CYQGSFFHSNQPQHF.